The clone carrying this TCR beta chain has only a few counts. As yet, its antigen is unknown. This CDR3 region has 13 residues. After removal of 2 bases from V and 3 bases from J, the junction contained 3 bases not matched to a gene. Germline V gene data show CDR1 as DFQATT and CDR2 as SNEGSKA (reference sequence). The entry originates in a study of vaccination and CD4 T cells after COVID-19. About the study: Overlapping spike peptides from SARS-CoV-2, HCoV-NL63, HCoV-OC43 and HCoV-229E served to stimulate the cells.

Treatment given: roughly ten-day PBMC culture with coronavirus spike peptide pools or control peptides (ViraFEST assay). The Oncomine TCR Beta short-read assay sequenced DNA from cultured CD4+ T cells. TCRdb recomputed calls from the PCR reads with MiXCR, one row per CDR3 protein. This table holds fewer than 7,000 distinct CDR3 sequences, about two fifths found once. Sequenced sample: CD4+ T cells from blood, cultured in vitro. The receptor was isolated from a human donor who had recovered from COVID-19. The V call is TRBV20-1, the J call TRBJ2-5; 7 bases match TRBD2. CDR3: CSARWGGKETQYF. CDR3 nucleotides: TGCAGTGCTAGATGGGGGGGAAAAGAGACCCAGTACTTC.